One sample yielded the 13 T cell receptor beta chains listed below, sequenced in a study of cytomegalovirus exposure and HLA in healthy donors. Here immunoSEQ multiplex PCR was the method, and the copy in TCRdb shows in-frame clones only, minus some. The repertoire includes approximately 150,000 clones, approximately 81% of them detected once, and 10% to 13% sits in the top ten. The sequenced sample was PBMCs. The receptors shown here come from a man aged 25 to 45 in good health and CMV-seropositive.

The V and J genes are TRBV14 and TRBJ2-1; 8 bases align to TRBD2. Germline CDR1 SGHDN, CDR2 FVKESK. The CDR3 spans 16 residues. J lost 12 bases, V lost 0 bases, and 13 bases had no gene match. CDR3 protein: CASSQEGSLAGMRQFF. In DNA form, the CDR3 reads TGTGCCAGCAGCCAAGAAGGGAGCTTAGCGGGAATGAGGCAGTTCTTC.

This rearrangement joins TRBV5-1 to TRBJ2-1; 9 positions agree with TRBD2. CDR1 is SGHRS, CDR2 YFSETQ, per germline. The CDR3 sequence is 15 residues long. The V gene end was trimmed by 0 bases and the J gene end by 8 bases; junction bases not matched to a gene: 6. The CDR3 loop reads CASSLASGMGDEQFF. The CDR3 bases are TGCGCCAGCAGCTTGGCTAGCGGGATGGGCGATGAGCAGTTCTTC. The whole variable domain, remainder taken from reference TRBV5-1 and TRBJ2-1, is KAGVTQTPRYLIKTRGQQVTLSCSPISGHRSVSWYQQTPGQGLQFLFEYFSETQRNKGNFPGRFSGRQFSNSRSEMNVSTLELGDSALYLCASSLASGMGDEQFFGPGTRLTVL.

This sequence joins TRBV28 and TRBJ2-7, with D maybe TRBD2 (7 bases). The germline V and J ends were trimmed by 8 bases and 5 bases, with 28 bases remaining between them. CDR3 length: 17 amino acids. Germline CDR1 reads MDHEN; CDR2 reads SYDVKM. This chain's CDR3 is CASPPGGEGGALDEQYF. In DNA, the CDR3 is TGTGCCAGCCCCCCAGGCGGGGAGGGGGGGGCCCTAGACGAGCAGTACTTC.

This clone was observed at least ten times. V is TRBV7-3 and J is TRBJ1-1, with 10 positions matching TRBD1. The CDR3 has 16 residues. The V segment lost 1 base and the J segment 5 bases; nucleotides outside the gene matches: 7. Germline V gene data show CDR1 as SGHTA and CDR2 as FQGTGA. The CDR3 DNA is TGTGCCAGCAGCTTAATGGGCGGACAGGGGGGAACTGAAGCTTTCTTT. It translates to CASSLMGGQGGTEAFF.

The V call is TRBV4-1, the J call TRBJ2-5; D is ambiguous. Trimming took off 3 bases at V and 5 bases at J, with 13 bases between the two ends. Germline-derived CDR1 and CDR2 are MGHRA and YSYEKL. The CDR3 spans 14 residues. This CDR3 reads CASSQAGVGETQYF. Written as DNA, the CDR3 is TGCGCCAGCAGCCAGGCCGGAGTTGGCGAGACCCAGTACTTC.

This clone was counted between two and nine times. The chain joins TRBV7-8 to TRBJ1-5; TRBD1 matches at 8 bases. The J segment lost 1 base and the V segment lost 4 bases, leaving 3 bases of the junction unmatched. The CDR3 runs to 15 residues. The germline gives CDR1 SGHVS, CDR2 FQNEAQ. The CDR3 loop is CASSSDRVSNQPQHF. Written as DNA, the CDR3 is TGTGCCAGCAGCTCGGACAGGGTGAGCAATCAGCCCCAGCATTTT.

V gene TRBV5-1 combines with J gene TRBJ2-5; TRBD2 agrees at 14 bases. J lost 4 bases, V lost 3 bases, and 5 bases had no gene match. CDR1 and CDR2 from the germline V gene are SGHRS and YFSETQ. The CDR3 consists of 16 residues. The CDR3 bases are TGCGCCAGCAGCTCGGGACTAGCGGGAGTCGGAGAGACCCAGTACTTC. It is translated as CASSSGLAGVGETQYF.

The V call is TRBV6-1, the J call TRBJ2-7; D is ambiguous. Per germline, CDR1 MNHNS and CDR2 SASEGT. This CDR3 contains 14 residues. V gave up 4 bases and J gave up 5 bases, with 15 bases separating them. CDR3 residues: CASSVGWSSDEQYF. In DNA, the CDR3 is TGTGCCAGCAGTGTTGGCTGGTCCAGCGACGAGCAGTACTTC.

Comments on this clone: Its ends do not fully match the called genes, so a read error is possible. The chain is built from TRBV20-1 and TRBJ1-2; D not certain. The CDR3 loop spans 11 amino acids. The germline CDR1 and CDR2 sequences are DFQATT and SNEGSKA (reference sequence). The CDR3 loop reads CSARGSGKILF. Here the CDR3 DNA reads TGCAGTGCTAGAGGGTCGGGGAAGATCCTCTTC.

The gene calls are TRBV27 and TRBJ2-1, with D perhaps TRBD1 (6 bases). Between the trimmed V and J ends, which lost 1 base and 7 bases, there was a span of 14 bases. The CDR3 contains 15 residues. The V gene's germline CDR1 is MNHEY and CDR2 SMNVEV (reference sequence). This chain's CDR3 is CASSLWATGANEQFF. The CDR3 DNA follows: TGTGCCAGCAGTTTATGGGCGACAGGCGCAAATGAGCAGTTCTTC.

The genes are TRBV6-1 and TRBJ1-4; D not certain. Between the trimmed V and J ends, which lost 4 bases and 8 bases, there was a span of 17 bases. The CDR3 runs to 15 residues. The germline gives CDR1 MNHNS, CDR2 SASEGT. The CDR3 DNA follows: TGTGCCAGCAGTGCCCGATGGACTTCTGAGGAAAAACTGTTTTTT. Translation: CASSARWTSEEKLFF.

The chain joins TRBV15 to TRBJ1-1; weak D call: TRBD1 (5 bases). V lost 1 base and J 7 bases, leaving 10 bases between the germline ends. CDR3 length: 13 residues. Germline lookup yields CDR1 LNHNV and CDR2 YYDKDF (reference sequence). CDR3 in amino acids: CATSRAGLGEAFF. CDR3 DNA sequence: TGTGCCACCAGCAGAGCAGGGCTGGGTGAAGCTTTCTTT.

Only one count was recorded for this clone. The chain uses TRBV6-6 and TRBJ1-3, with D hard to call. The CDR3 is 15 amino acids. Germline V gene lookup returns CDR1 MNHNY and CDR2 SVGAGI (reference sequence). V shed 10 bases and J shed 0 bases, with 16 bases lying between them. The CDR3 loop is CAIRRDVNSGNTIYF. CDR3 coding DNA: TGTGCCATCCGGAGGGATGTAAACTCTGGAAACACCATATATTTT.